The TCR beta chain described here comes from a study of beta chain features in type 1 diabetes. Study-level findings and limits: Naive, central memory and Treg TCRB repertoires appeared more alike in patients than in healthy donors. Shortening that was moderate but significant affected the TCRB CDR3s of Type 1 diabetes patients in all four CD4+ subsets.

Reverse transcription of all isolated RNA meant that expressed TCRB transcripts were sequenced. Around 3.57 million reads was the average for naive, central memory and regulatory T cell samples. Here immunoSEQ multiplex PCR was the method, and the copy in TCRdb shows in-frame clones only, minus some. The table lists about 650,000 clones, around 12% of them singletons. Blood was drawn once from each donor into heparinised tubes. The draws averaged approximately 110 mL. CD4+ cells of the naive, central memory, regulatory and stem cell-like memory types were sorted via CD45RO/CCR7/CD25/CD127/CD95/CD27. The CDR3 is 15 residues long. Trimming cost V 5 bases and J 1 base; bases outside gene matches: 5. Germline values: CDR1 SNHLY, CDR2 FYNNEI. This clone has only a few counts. What it binds is unknown.

The chain recombines TRBV2 with TRBJ2-5; TRBD1 agrees at 9 bases. What was sequenced was naive CD4+ T cells from blood. The origin of this receptor is a man aged 25-40 years with type 1 diabetes. The CDR3: CASSYQDRGQETQYF. CDR3 nucleotides: TGTGCCAGCAGTTACCAGGACAGGGGCCAAGAGACCCAGTACTTC.